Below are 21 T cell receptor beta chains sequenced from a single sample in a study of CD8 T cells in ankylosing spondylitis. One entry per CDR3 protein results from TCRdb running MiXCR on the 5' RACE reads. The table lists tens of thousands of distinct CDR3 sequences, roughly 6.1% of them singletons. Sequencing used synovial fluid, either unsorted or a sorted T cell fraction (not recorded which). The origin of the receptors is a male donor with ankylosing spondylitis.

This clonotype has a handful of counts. CDR3 bases: TGCAGCGCAGACACAGGGATAAACACTGAAGCTTTCTTT. Encoded protein: CSADTGINTEAFF. The genes are TRBV29-1 and TRBJ1-1, with D maybe TRBD1 (6 bases). This CDR3 comprises 13 residues. With 7 bases removed from V and 2 bases from J, the gap between germline ends came to 14 bases. CDR1 SQVTM and CDR2 ANQGSEA come from the germline V gene.

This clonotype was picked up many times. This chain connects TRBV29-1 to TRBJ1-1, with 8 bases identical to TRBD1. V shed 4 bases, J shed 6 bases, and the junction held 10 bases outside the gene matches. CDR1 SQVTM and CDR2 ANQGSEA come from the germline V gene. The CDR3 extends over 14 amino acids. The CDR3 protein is CSVGAAGGLAEAFF. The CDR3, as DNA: TGCAGCGTTGGGGCTGCAGGGGGCCTCGCTGAAGCTTTCTTT.

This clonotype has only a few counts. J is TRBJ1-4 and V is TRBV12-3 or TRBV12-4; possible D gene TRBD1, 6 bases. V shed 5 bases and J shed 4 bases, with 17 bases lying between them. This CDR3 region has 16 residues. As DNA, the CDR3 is TGTGCCAGCAGTGAAAGCGGGGGCGGCGTTAATGAAAAACTGTTTTTT. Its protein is CASSESGGGVNEKLFF.

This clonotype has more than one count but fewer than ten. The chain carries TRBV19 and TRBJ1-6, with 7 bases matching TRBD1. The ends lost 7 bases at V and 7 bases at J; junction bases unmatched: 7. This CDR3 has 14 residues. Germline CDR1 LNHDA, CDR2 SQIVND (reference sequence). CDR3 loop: CASNQDRRNSPLHF. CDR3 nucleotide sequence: TGTGCCAGTAATCAGGACAGGAGAAATTCACCCCTCCACTTT.

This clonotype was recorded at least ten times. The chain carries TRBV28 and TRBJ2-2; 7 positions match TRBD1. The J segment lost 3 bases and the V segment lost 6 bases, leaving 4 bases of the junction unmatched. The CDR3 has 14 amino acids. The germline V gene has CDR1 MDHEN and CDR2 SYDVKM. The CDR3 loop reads CASSAGTDTGELFF. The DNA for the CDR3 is TGTGCCAGCAGCGCCGGGACAGACACCGGGGAGCTGTTTTTT.

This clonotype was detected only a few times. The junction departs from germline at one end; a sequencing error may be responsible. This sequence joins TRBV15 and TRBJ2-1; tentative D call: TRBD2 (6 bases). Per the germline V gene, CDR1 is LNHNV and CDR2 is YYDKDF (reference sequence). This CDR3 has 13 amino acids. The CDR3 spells CVTQEGSYNEQFF. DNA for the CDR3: TGTGTCACCCAGGAGGGCTCCTACAATGAGCAGTTCTTC.

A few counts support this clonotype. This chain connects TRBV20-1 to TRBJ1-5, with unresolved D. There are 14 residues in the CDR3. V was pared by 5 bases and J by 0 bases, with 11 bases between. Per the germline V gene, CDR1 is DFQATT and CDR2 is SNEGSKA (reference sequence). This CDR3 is CSAGWGNSNQPQHF. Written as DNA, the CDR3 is TGCAGTGCTGGTTGGGGTAATAGCAATCAGCCCCAGCATTTT.

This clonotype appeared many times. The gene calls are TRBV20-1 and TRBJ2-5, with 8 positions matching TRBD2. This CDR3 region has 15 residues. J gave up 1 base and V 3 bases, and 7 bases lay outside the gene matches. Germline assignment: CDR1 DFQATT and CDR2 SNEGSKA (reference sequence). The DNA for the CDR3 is TGCAGTGCTAGCCCCTTTAGCGGGATCCAAGAGACCCAGTACTTC. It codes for CSASPFSGIQETQYF.

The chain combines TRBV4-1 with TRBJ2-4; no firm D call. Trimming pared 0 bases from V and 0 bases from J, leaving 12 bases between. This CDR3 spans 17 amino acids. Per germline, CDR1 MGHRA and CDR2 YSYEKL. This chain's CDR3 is CASSQDLIDLAKNIQYF. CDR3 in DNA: TGCGCCAGCAGCCAAGATTTAATAGACCTAGCCAAAAACATTCAGTACTTC.

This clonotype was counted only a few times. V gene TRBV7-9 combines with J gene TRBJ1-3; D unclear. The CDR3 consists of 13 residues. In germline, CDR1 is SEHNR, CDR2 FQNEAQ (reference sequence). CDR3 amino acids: CASTDQEVYTIYF. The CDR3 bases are TGTGCTTCCACCGACCAGGAAGTTTACACCATATATTTT.

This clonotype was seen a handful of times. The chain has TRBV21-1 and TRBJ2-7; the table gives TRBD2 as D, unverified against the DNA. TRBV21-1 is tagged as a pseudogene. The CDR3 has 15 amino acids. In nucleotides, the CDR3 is TGTGCCAGCTCCCTCTATTGGGACGCCTCCTACGAGCAGTACTTC. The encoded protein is CASSLYWDASYEQYF.

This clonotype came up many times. The CDR3 loop is CASSSGLSARETQYF. The CDR3 DNA reads TGTGCCAGCAGCTCCGGGCTTAGCGCTCGGGAGACCCAGTACTTC. The chain carries TRBV11-3 and TRBJ2-5; tentative D call: TRBD2 (5 bases). Trimming took off 4 bases at V and 5 bases at J, with 17 bases between the two ends. Per the germline V gene, CDR1 is SGHNT and CDR2 is YENEEA. CDR3 length: 15 residues.

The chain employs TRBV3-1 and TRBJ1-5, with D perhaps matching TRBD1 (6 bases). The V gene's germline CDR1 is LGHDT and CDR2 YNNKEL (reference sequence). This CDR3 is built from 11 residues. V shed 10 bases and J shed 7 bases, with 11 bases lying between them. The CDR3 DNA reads TGTGCCAAAACAGGGTCCCAGCCCCAGCATTTT. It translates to CAKTGSQPQHF.

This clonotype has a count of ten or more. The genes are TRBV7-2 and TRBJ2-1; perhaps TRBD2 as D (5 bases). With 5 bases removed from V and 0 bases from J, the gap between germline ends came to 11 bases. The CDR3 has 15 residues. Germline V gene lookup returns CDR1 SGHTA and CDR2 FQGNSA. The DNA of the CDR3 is TGTGCCAGCAGCCCGAGCGGAAGCTCCTACAATGAGCAGTTCTTC. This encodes CASSPSGSSYNEQFF.

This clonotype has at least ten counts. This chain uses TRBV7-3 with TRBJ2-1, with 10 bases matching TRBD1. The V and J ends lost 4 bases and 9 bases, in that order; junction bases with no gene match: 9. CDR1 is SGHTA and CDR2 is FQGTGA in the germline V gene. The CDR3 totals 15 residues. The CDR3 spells CASSSTGGVSIEQFF. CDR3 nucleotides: TGTGCCAGCAGCTCGACAGGGGGCGTTTCAATTGAGCAGTTCTTC.

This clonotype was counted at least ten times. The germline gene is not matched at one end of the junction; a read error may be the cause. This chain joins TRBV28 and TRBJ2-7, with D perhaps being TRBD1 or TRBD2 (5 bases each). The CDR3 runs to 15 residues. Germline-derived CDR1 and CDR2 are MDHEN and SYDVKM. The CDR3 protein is CASSFVAEAGLAPSF. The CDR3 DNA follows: TGTGCCAGCAGTTTTGTGGCGGAGGCAGGGCTTGCCCCGAGTTTC.

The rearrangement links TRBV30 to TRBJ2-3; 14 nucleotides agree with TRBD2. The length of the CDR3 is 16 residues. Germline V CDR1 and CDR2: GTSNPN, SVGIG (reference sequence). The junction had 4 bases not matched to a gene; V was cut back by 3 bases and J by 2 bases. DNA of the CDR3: TGTGCCTGGAGGAGGGGACTAGCGGGGGACACAGATACGCAGTATTTT. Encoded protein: CAWRRGLAGDTDTQYF.

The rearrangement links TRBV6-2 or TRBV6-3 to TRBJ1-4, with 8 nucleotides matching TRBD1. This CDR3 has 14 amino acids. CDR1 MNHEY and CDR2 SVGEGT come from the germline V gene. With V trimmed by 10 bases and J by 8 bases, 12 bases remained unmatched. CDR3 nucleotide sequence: TGTGCCACCCGACGGGTCGCAGGGGGCGAAAAACTGTTTTTT. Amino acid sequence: CATRRVAGGEKLFF.

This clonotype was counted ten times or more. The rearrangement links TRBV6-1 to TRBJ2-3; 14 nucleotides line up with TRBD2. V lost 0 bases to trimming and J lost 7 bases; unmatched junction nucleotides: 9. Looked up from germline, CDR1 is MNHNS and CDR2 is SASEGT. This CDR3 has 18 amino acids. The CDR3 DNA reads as TGTGCCAGCAGTGAAGCGCCGGGACTAGCGGGAGAAGAGTATACGCAGTATTTT. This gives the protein CASSEAPGLAGEEYTQYF.

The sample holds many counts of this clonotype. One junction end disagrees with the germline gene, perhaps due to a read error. CDR3 bases: TGTGCCAGCCCACCACCGACAGGGCCCCAAGAGACCCAGTACTTC. This encodes CASPPPTGPQETQYF. The chain has TRBV18 and TRBJ2-5; TRBD1 matches 7 bases. The CDR3 spans 15 residues. From germline, CDR1 is KGHSH and CDR2 LQKENI.

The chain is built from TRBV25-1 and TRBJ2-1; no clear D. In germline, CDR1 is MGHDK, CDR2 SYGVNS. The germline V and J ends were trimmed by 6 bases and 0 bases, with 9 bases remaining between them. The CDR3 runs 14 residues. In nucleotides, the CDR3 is TGTGCCAGCAGCGGACGGAGCTCCTACAATGAGCAGTTCTTC. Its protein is CASSGRSSYNEQFF.